This T cell receptor beta chain was observed in a study of T-cell reconstitution after alpha-beta-depleted transplantation in children. Unique molecular identifiers were incorporated into the prepared TCRbeta library. TCRdb re-called the PCR reads with MiXCR, one entry per CDR3 protein. Of roughly 790,000 distinct CDR3 sequences listed, around 15% are singletons. CDR3 length equals 16 residues. Germline CDR1 is SGHRS and CDR2 is YFSETQ. J lost 1 base, V lost 7 bases, and 12 bases had no gene match. This clonotype was picked up a small number of times. This clonotype was obtained from a male patient younger than 18 who had a stem cell transplant for acute lymphoblastic leukemia, so the T cells may come from the graft donor. This chain connects TRBV5-1 to TRBJ2-7, with TRBD2 matching 9 bases. The sequenced sample was PBMCs, mostly from graft donor cells, obtained 360 days after TCRalphabeta/CD19-depleted stem cell transplant. The CDR3 DNA sequence: TGCGCCAGCGTCGCGTCACTAGCGGGCCGATCCTACGAGCAGTACTTC. It translates to CASVASLAGRSYEQYF.